A selection of T cell receptor beta chains follows, all from one sample in a study of blood T cell repertoires in COVID-19. TCRdb keeps only in-frame clones here, not all; method: immunoSEQ multiplex PCR. The data hold about 320,000 clones, with approximately 85% observed a single time. The specimen was peripheral blood. These TCRs come from a human donor in a cohort sampled during active COVID-19. The CDR3 runs from the conserved cysteine through the conserved F or W. D genes are given only for firm matches. The listing skips clone size in some rows; elsewhere it reads once, few, many or a size class.

CDR3 length: 14
clone size: NA
D gene: NA
J gene: TRBJ1-2
V gene: TRBV6-1
CDR3 DNA: TGTGCCAGCAGTGATTGGGGCTCGATTTATGGCTACACCTTC
CDR3 protein: CASSDWGSIYGYTF

CDR3 length: 17
clone size: NA
D gene: NA
J gene: TRBJ2-1
V gene: TRBV7-9
CDR3 DNA: TGTGCCAGCAGCTTAGAACTATTGGCTGGATCCGCCAATGAGCAGTTCTTC
CDR3 protein: CASSLELLAGSANEQFF

CDR3 length: 16
clone size: once
D gene: TRBD2
J gene: TRBJ2-4
V gene: TRBV7-3
CDR3 DNA: TGTGCCAGCAGCTTAATGGTAGCGGGGGAGAAAAACATTCAGTACTTC
CDR3 protein: CASSLMVAGEKNIQYF

CDR3 length: 17
clone size: NA
D gene: NA
J gene: TRBJ2-1
V gene: TRBV6-6
CDR3 DNA: TGTGCCAGCAGTCCCCTGGGCTCCGGCCGCTCCTACAATGAGCAGTTCTTC
CDR3 protein: CASSPLGSGRSYNEQFF

CDR3 length: 16
clone size: NA
D gene: TRBD2
J gene: TRBJ2-3
V gene: TRBV3-1/TRBV3-2
CDR3 DNA: TGTGCCAGCAGGCTAGCGGGGGCCCCGCCCACAGATACGCAGTATTTT
CDR3 protein: CASRLAGAPPTDTQYF

CDR3 length: 19
clone size: NA
D gene: NA
J gene: TRBJ2-5
V gene: TRBV21-1
CDR3 DNA: TGTGCCAGCAGCCAGGAAAGAAGGGCGGGACAGATTTATCAAGAGACCCAGTACTTC
CDR3 protein: CASSQERRAGQIYQETQYF

CDR3 length: 16
clone size: once
D gene: TRBD1
J gene: TRBJ2-7
V gene: TRBV5-6
CDR3 DNA: TGTGCCAGCAGCTTGGATGGACAGGGGGGTATGAACGAGCAGTACTTC
CDR3 protein: CASSLDGQGGMNEQYF

CDR3 length: 15
clone size: NA
D gene: TRBD1
J gene: TRBJ1-2
V gene: TRBV5-8
CDR3 DNA: TGTGCCAGCAGGACTAGAGGGGGCACTCATTATGGCTACACCTTC
CDR3 protein: CASRTRGGTHYGYTF

CDR3 length: 18
clone size: once
D gene: TRBD1
J gene: TRBJ2-6
V gene: TRBV25-1
CDR3 DNA: TGTGCCAGCAGTGAAGGACAGGGTTATCGTTCTGGGGCCAACGTCCTGACTTTC
CDR3 protein: CASSEGQGYRSGANVLTF

CDR3 length: 12
clone size: NA
D gene: NA
J gene: TRBJ2-1
V gene: TRBV27
CDR3 DNA: TGTGCCAGCAGACAGGGAGTCACTGAGCAGTTCTTC
CDR3 protein: CASRQGVTEQFF

CDR3 length: 15
clone size: few
D gene: TRBD2
J gene: TRBJ2-1
V gene: TRBV5-6
CDR3 DNA: TGTGCCAGCAGCTCTAGCGGGGGGGCTTACAATGAGCAGTTCTTC
CDR3 protein: CASSSSGGAYNEQFF

CDR3 length: 15
clone size: NA
D gene: TRBD1
J gene: TRBJ1-4
V gene: TRBV10-3
CDR3 DNA: TGTGCCACCAGACAGGGTCCTGCAACTAATGAAAAACTGTTTTTT
CDR3 protein: CATRQGPATNEKLFF

CDR3 length: 12
clone size: NA
D gene: NA
J gene: TRBJ1-2
V gene: TRBV3-1/TRBV3-2
CDR3 DNA: TGTGCCAGCAGCCCGGGTCTTTATGGCTACACCTTC
CDR3 protein: CASSPGLYGYTF

CDR3 length: 14
clone size: NA
D gene: NA
J gene: TRBJ2-7
V gene: TRBV6-5
CDR3 DNA: TGTGCCAGCGGGCCCCCGGGACAAACATACGAGCAGTACTTC
CDR3 protein: CASGPPGQTYEQYF

CDR3 length: 15
clone size: NA
D gene: TRBD1
J gene: TRBJ2-7
V gene: TRBV5-1
CDR3 DNA: TGCGCCAGCAGCATCCGGGACAGGCTAGACTACGAGCAGTACTTC
CDR3 protein: CASSIRDRLDYEQYF

CDR3 length: 19
clone size: NA
D gene: TRBD2
J gene: TRBJ2-3
V gene: TRBV7-9
CDR3 DNA: TGTGCCAGCAGCTCCCTGACTAGCGGGGGGGATTGGAGCACAGATACGCAGTATTTT
CDR3 protein: CASSSLTSGGDWSTDTQYF

CDR3 length: 15
clone size: NA
D gene: TRBD1
J gene: TRBJ1-2
V gene: TRBV18
CDR3 DNA: TGTGCCAGCTCCCCCGTTGGGACAGGGAACTATGGCTACACCTTC
CDR3 protein: CASSPVGTGNYGYTF

CDR3 length: 15
clone size: once
D gene: TRBD1
J gene: TRBJ2-7
V gene: TRBV3-1/TRBV3-2
CDR3 DNA: TGTGCCAGCAGCCAAGCCAGGGCAGGGGGTGGCGAGCAGTACTTC
CDR3 protein: CASSQARAGGGEQYF

CDR3 length: 14
clone size: NA
D gene: NA
J gene: TRBJ1-5
V gene: TRBV2
CDR3 DNA: TGTGCCAGCAGTGTGGGGGCGGTAAATCAGCCCCAGCATTTT
CDR3 protein: CASSVGAVNQPQHF

CDR3 length: 12
clone size: NA
D gene: NA
J gene: TRBJ1-2
V gene: TRBV29-1
CDR3 DNA: TGCAGCGTTGAGCGGTATAACTATGGCTACACCTTC
CDR3 protein: CSVERYNYGYTF

CDR3 length: 15
clone size: NA
D gene: TRBD1
J gene: TRBJ1-2
V gene: TRBV18
CDR3 DNA: TGTGCCAGCTCAACCAACATACAGGGGGAGAATGGCTACACCTTC
CDR3 protein: CASSTNIQGENGYTF

CDR3 length: 16
clone size: NA
D gene: NA
J gene: TRBJ1-4
V gene: TRBV3-1/TRBV3-2
CDR3 DNA: TGTGCCAGCAGCTTTCGGGCCTCGGGGGCTAATGAAAAACTGTTTTTT
CDR3 protein: CASSFRASGANEKLFF

CDR3 length: 14
clone size: NA
D gene: TRBD2
J gene: TRBJ2-7
V gene: TRBV5-1
CDR3 DNA: TGCGCCAGCAGCATAGCGGGGGGCCGTTACGAGCAGTACTTC
CDR3 protein: CASSIAGGRYEQYF

CDR3 length: 15
clone size: once
D gene: TRBD1
J gene: TRBJ2-7
V gene: TRBV5-1
CDR3 DNA: TGCGCCAGCAACCCGACAGGGTTAGGCTCCTACGAGCAGTACTTC
CDR3 protein: CASNPTGLGSYEQYF

CDR3 length: 14
clone size: NA
D gene: NA
J gene: TRBJ1-4
V gene: TRBV5-1
CDR3 DNA: TGCGCCAGCACCCACAGGGATATTAATGAAAAACTGTTTTTT
CDR3 protein: CASTHRDINEKLFF

CDR3 length: 15
clone size: NA
D gene: TRBD1
J gene: TRBJ1-5
V gene: TRBV2
CDR3 DNA: TGTGCCAGCAGAGGGGGCGGCGGGCCTGTCGAGCCCCAGCATTTT
CDR3 protein: CASRGGGGPVEPQHF

CDR3 length: 15
clone size: NA
D gene: TRBD1
J gene: TRBJ2-3
V gene: TRBV5-6
CDR3 DNA: TGTGCCAGCAGGCAAGGGGGCAGAAGGCAAGATACGCAGTATTTT
CDR3 protein: CASRQGGRRQDTQYF

CDR3 length: 15
clone size: NA
D gene: NA
J gene: TRBJ2-7
V gene: TRBV6-5
CDR3 DNA: TGTGCCAGCAGTTACTCGATCGGGACAATCTACGAGCAGTACTTC
CDR3 protein: CASSYSIGTIYEQYF

CDR3 length: 17
clone size: NA
D gene: TRBD2
J gene: TRBJ2-3
V gene: TRBV7-3
CDR3 DNA: TGTGCCAGCAGCCCCTGGACTAGCGGGGGGGAGCCAGATACGCAGTATTTT
CDR3 protein: CASSPWTSGGEPDTQYF

CDR3 length: 16
clone size: NA
D gene: TRBD1
J gene: TRBJ2-4
V gene: TRBV9
CDR3 DNA: TGTGCCAGCAGCGTATCGGGACAGGGAAGGGAAAACATTCAGTACTTC
CDR3 protein: CASSVSGQGRENIQYF

CDR3 length: 18
clone size: NA
D gene: TRBD2
J gene: TRBJ2-1
V gene: TRBV10-3
CDR3 DNA: TGTGCCATCAGTCCCAATAGCGGGGGGGTTAGCTCCTACAATGAGCAGTTCTTC
CDR3 protein: CAISPNSGGVSSYNEQFF

CDR3 length: 13
clone size: few
D gene: NA
J gene: TRBJ1-6
V gene: TRBV28
CDR3 DNA: TGTGCCAGCTTAGGAGGTTATAATTCACCCCTCCACTTT
CDR3 protein: CASLGGYNSPLHF

CDR3 length: 18
clone size: NA
D gene: NA
J gene: TRBJ2-1
V gene: TRBV25-1
CDR3 DNA: TGTGCCAGCAGTGCTGAGAAAGCCAGGGTTGCCCCTAACAATGAGCAGTTCTTC
CDR3 protein: CASSAEKARVAPNNEQFF

CDR3 length: 15
clone size: few
D gene: TRBD2
J gene: TRBJ2-1
V gene: TRBV4-2
CDR3 DNA: TGTGCCAGCAGCCAAGGGGAGGGATCCGGTAATGAGCAGTTCTTC
CDR3 protein: CASSQGEGSGNEQFF

CDR3 length: 13
clone size: few
D gene: NA
J gene: TRBJ2-7
V gene: TRBV14
CDR3 DNA: TGTGCCAGCAGCCAAGAGGGGGGACTCGAGCAGTACTTC
CDR3 protein: CASSQEGGLEQYF

CDR3 length: 14
clone size: NA
D gene: NA
J gene: TRBJ1-6
V gene: TRBV11-2
CDR3 DNA: TGTGCCAGCTCCAGGACAGCCGGTAATTCACCCCTCCACTTT
CDR3 protein: CASSRTAGNSPLHF

CDR3 length: 13
clone size: once
D gene: TRBD1
J gene: TRBJ1-1
V gene: TRBV29-1
CDR3 DNA: TGCAGCGGCCGGGACAGTTTGAACACTGAAGCTTTCTTT
CDR3 protein: CSGRDSLNTEAFF

CDR3 length: 16
clone size: NA
D gene: NA
J gene: TRBJ1-5
V gene: TRBV5-1
CDR3 DNA: TGCGCCAGCAGCGGAAAAACGGGACTTGGCGGCCAGCCCCAGCATTTT
CDR3 protein: CASSGKTGLGGQPQHF

CDR3 length: 15
clone size: NA
D gene: TRBD1
J gene: TRBJ2-7
V gene: TRBV6-6
CDR3 DNA: TGTGCCAGCAGTTCCCAACAGGGGGCTCAGTACGAGCAGTACTTC
CDR3 protein: CASSSQQGAQYEQYF

CDR3 length: 15
clone size: few
D gene: NA
J gene: TRBJ1-3
V gene: TRBV20-1
CDR3 DNA: TGCAGTGCTAGTGGCACCTGGAGCTCTGGAAACACCATATATTTT
CDR3 protein: CSASGTWSSGNTIYF

CDR3 length: 12
clone size: NA
D gene: NA
J gene: TRBJ1-3
V gene: TRBV29-1
CDR3 DNA: TGCAGCGTTGTCAGCTCTGGAAACACCATATATTTT
CDR3 protein: CSVVSSGNTIYF

CDR3 length: 15
clone size: NA
D gene: TRBD1
J gene: TRBJ2-1
V gene: TRBV6-4
CDR3 DNA: TGTGCCAGCAGTGTAACAGGGGGCAGGGACAATGAGCAGTTCTTC
CDR3 protein: CASSVTGGRDNEQFF

CDR3 length: 15
clone size: NA
D gene: TRBD1
J gene: TRBJ2-3
V gene: TRBV11-1
CDR3 DNA: TGTGCCAGCAGCTACGACAGGGGGGCGACAGATACGCAGTATTTT
CDR3 protein: CASSYDRGATDTQYF

CDR3 length: 15
clone size: NA
D gene: TRBD1
J gene: TRBJ1-2
V gene: TRBV3-1/TRBV3-2
CDR3 DNA: TGTGCCAGCAGCCCAAACCCGACAGGGGGCTATGGCTACACCTTC
CDR3 protein: CASSPNPTGGYGYTF

CDR3 length: 15
clone size: NA
D gene: NA
J gene: TRBJ2-7
V gene: TRBV5-1
CDR3 DNA: TGCGCCAGCAGCTTGGGACACCAGGCCCCCGGCGAGCAGTACTTC
CDR3 protein: CASSLGHQAPGEQYF

CDR3 length: 13
clone size: few
D gene: NA
J gene: TRBJ1-2
V gene: TRBV25-1
CDR3 DNA: TGTGCCAGCAGTGAAGCCTGGGACACTGGCTACACCTTC
CDR3 protein: CASSEAWDTGYTF

CDR3 length: 14
clone size: few
D gene: NA
J gene: TRBJ2-7
V gene: TRBV6-5
CDR3 DNA: TGTGCCAGCACCGGAGGGCCGGGAGAGTACGAGCAGTACTTC
CDR3 protein: CASTGGPGEYEQYF

CDR3 length: 13
clone size: NA
D gene: NA
J gene: TRBJ1-1
V gene: TRBV10-3
CDR3 DNA: TGTGCCATCAGTGAGGGGCAGGACACTGAAGCTTTCTTT
CDR3 protein: CAISEGQDTEAFF

CDR3 length: 13
clone size: NA
D gene: NA
J gene: TRBJ1-6
V gene: TRBV19
CDR3 DNA: TGTGCCAGTAGTCTTGCGCGTAATTCACCCCTCCACTTT
CDR3 protein: CASSLARNSPLHF

CDR3 length: 15
clone size: once
D gene: TRBD1
J gene: TRBJ1-1
V gene: TRBV7-9
CDR3 DNA: TGTGCCAGCAGCCGATGGACAGGAGAAAACACTGAAGCTTTCTTT
CDR3 protein: CASSRWTGENTEAFF

CDR3 length: 17
clone size: NA
D gene: NA
J gene: TRBJ1-4
V gene: TRBV30
CDR3 DNA: TGTGCCGGGGGGGGATCCCCGGGTGCACGGTTTAATGAAAAACTGTTTTTT
CDR3 protein: CAGGGSPGARFNEKLFF

CDR3 length: 14
clone size: NA
D gene: TRBD1
J gene: TRBJ2-7
V gene: TRBV19
CDR3 DNA: TGTGCCAGTAGTATCCGGGACAGGGGAGGCGAGCAGTACTTC
CDR3 protein: CASSIRDRGGEQYF

CDR3 length: 15
clone size: once
D gene: NA
J gene: TRBJ2-1
V gene: TRBV4-2
CDR3 DNA: TGTGCCAGCAGCCAAGCGACGGGGGGCCTATATGAGCAGTTCTTC
CDR3 protein: CASSQATGGLYEQFF

CDR3 length: 13
clone size: once
D gene: NA
J gene: TRBJ1-2
V gene: TRBV30
CDR3 DNA: TGTGCCTGGAGTGTAGGGGCCAACTATGGCTACACCTTC
CDR3 protein: CAWSVGANYGYTF

CDR3 length: 14
clone size: few
D gene: NA
J gene: TRBJ1-5
V gene: TRBV2
CDR3 DNA: TGTGCCAGCAGTGAAACAGGGCGAAATCAGCCCCAGCATTTT
CDR3 protein: CASSETGRNQPQHF

CDR3 length: 12
clone size: NA
D gene: NA
J gene: TRBJ1-1
V gene: TRBV2
CDR3 DNA: TGTGCCAGCATAATCGTGAACACTGAAGCTTTCTTT
CDR3 protein: CASIIVNTEAFF

CDR3 length: 16
clone size: once
D gene: NA
J gene: TRBJ2-1
V gene: TRBV4-1
CDR3 DNA: TGCGCCAGCAGCCAAGAGGTAGCGACCTCCTACAATGAGCAGTTCTTC
CDR3 protein: CASSQEVATSYNEQFF